What follows describes a single TCR beta chain. Its antigen is undetermined. Naive CD8 cells, CD45RO-negative and positively selected for CCR7, excluded terminally differentiated effector memory CD45RA+ cells. This sample was taken from a study of shared clonotypes between healthy human individuals. Study summary: The donor group consisted of two women and three men, aged 18 to 49. Three CD4 naive, three CD4 memory, two CD8 naive and one CD8 memory plate were used per donor. General study results and limits: Researchers found naive subsets generally carried larger estimated richness than memory subsets.

As handled by the study authors: From ImmunoSEQ came sequences covering only the junction and carrying no quality scores, so filtering differed. Data came from immunoSEQ multiplex PCR; TCRdb stores just in-frame clones and leaves some out. The V and J calls and the clone size are those of that table, but D and trimming were determined from the DNA. The profile covers about 2.1 million clones, with 93% appearing a single time and less than 2% taken by the ten largest. With V trimmed by 2 bases and J by 7 bases, 7 bases remained unmatched. Germline V lookup: CDR1 SGHVS, CDR2 FNYEAQ. This CDR3 contains 16 residues.

The sample consisted of naive CD8+ T cells from PBMCs. The chain recombines TRBV7-6 with TRBJ2-1; 11 nucleotides line up with TRBD2. This TCR was recovered from a man aged 18 to 30 in good health. Some clones in this sample may be carry-over from other donors' samples. CDR3 loop: CASSLIAGGPRNEQFF. The DNA of the CDR3 is TGTGCCAGCAGCTTAATAGCGGGAGGGCCGAGGAATGAGCAGTTCTTC.